These 20 T cell receptor beta chains share one sample of origin, sequenced in a study of T cells expressing NK-cell markers. TCRdb reprocessed the 5' RACE reads, with one entry per CDR3 protein and no DNA. Its listing shows about 410,000 distinct CDR3 sequences. The sample was blood T cells: a sorted CD56 or NKG2C T cell subset, CD4+ or CD8+ T cells, or bulk PBMC T cells (not recorded which). The receptors derive from a woman in her forties or fifties in good health.

This chain joins TRBV7-9 and TRBJ2-1. Germline values: CDR1 SEHNR, CDR2 FQNEAQ (reference sequence). This CDR3 has 13 residues. The chain's CDR3 is CASSLAQDNEQFF.

This chain links TRBV28 with TRBJ2-3; TCRdb's assignment of TRBD2 cannot be checked, as there is no DNA. CDR1 and CDR2 from the germline V gene are MDHEN and SYDVKM. This CDR3 is built from 16 residues. This CDR3 reads CASSLRAGGNTDTQYF.

V gene TRBV20-1 combines with J gene TRBJ2-1; no DNA is available, so the TRBD1 call from TCRdb remains unchecked. Germline assignment: CDR1 DFQATT and CDR2 SNEGSKA (reference sequence). The CDR3 loop spans 14 amino acids. CDR3 sequence reads: CSARAGQGNFGQFF.

The V call is TRBV5-1, the J call TRBJ2-5; TCRdb reports TRBD1, a call that lacks DNA to check it against. This CDR3 comprises 16 residues. The V gene's germline CDR1 is SGHRS and CDR2 YFSETQ. The chain's CDR3 is CASSLDGGRLRETQYF. Based on the CDR3 plus reference TRBV5-1 and TRBJ2-5, the full variable domain is KAGVTQTPRYLIKTRGQQVTLSCSPISGHRSVSWYQQTPGQGLQFLFEYFSETQRNKGNFPGRFSGRQFSNSRSEMNVSTLELGDSALYLCASSLDGGRLRETQYFGPGTRLLVL.

The V call is TRBV7-9, the J call TRBJ2-7. This CDR3 contains 11 residues. Germline assignment: CDR1 SEHNR and CDR2 FQNEAQ (reference sequence). The CDR3 region is CASSSENEQYF.

This chain connects TRBV20-1 to TRBJ2-1; as DNA is missing, the TRBD2 call by TCRdb cannot be tested. The CDR3 loop spans 15 amino acids. From germline, CDR1 is DFQATT and CDR2 SNEGSKA (reference sequence). The CDR3 sequence: CSAYKSGRHSGEQFF.

The chain has TRBV6-1 and TRBJ1-6. The CDR3 totals 15 residues. Germline V gives CDR1 MNHNS, CDR2 SASEGT. Here the CDR3 reads CASSGLGGGNSPLHF.

The J gene is TRBJ1-5, the V gene TRBV15; TCRdb lists TRBD1, though no DNA is available to test this call. This CDR3 comprises 16 residues. Germline CDR1 and CDR2: LNHNV and YYDKDF (reference sequence). The CDR3 loop reads CATSSPRGTGGQPQHF.

This rearrangement joins TRBV5-1 to TRBJ2-2. Germline CDR1 and CDR2: SGHRS and YFSETQ. This CDR3 is 15 amino acids long. The CDR3 sequence is CASSLEAEITGELFF.

The chain is built from TRBV3-1 and TRBJ2-7; as DNA is missing, the TRBD1 call by TCRdb cannot be tested. Germline-derived CDR1 and CDR2 are LGHDT and YNNKEL (reference sequence). The CDR3 contains 15 residues. CDR3 region: CASSRQGGTVGEQYF.

The chain is built from TRBV12-3 or TRBV12-4 and TRBJ2-3; TCRdb selects TRBD1, and the lack of DNA leaves this call unchecked. CDR3 size: 15 residues. CDR3 sequence: CASSPTGGRSGTQYF.

This chain links TRBV5-1 with TRBJ2-5; as DNA is missing, the TRBD2 call by TCRdb cannot be tested. Germline-derived CDR1 and CDR2 are SGHRS and YFSETQ. There are 18 residues in the CDR3. CDR3 region: CASSWGLAGGGIQETQYF.

The chain links TRBV12-3 or TRBV12-4 to TRBJ2-3. This CDR3 region has 14 residues. CDR3 loop: CASSLTTSTDTQYF.

The chain has TRBV7-8 and TRBJ2-7; the D call of TRBD2 rests on TCRdb alone, since no DNA is present to check it. There are 17 residues in the CDR3. From germline, CDR1 is SGHVS and CDR2 FQNEAQ. This CDR3 is CASSSTILAGGLGEQYF.

The chain joins TRBV12-3 or TRBV12-4 to TRBJ2-6. The CDR3 is 14 amino acids. The CDR3 protein is CASCTGPGANVLTF.

The chain has TRBV28 and TRBJ2-1; TCRdb proposes TRBD2, but this gene call is untestable without DNA. The germline CDR1 and CDR2 sequences are MDHEN and SYDVKM. This CDR3 spans 14 amino acids. CDR3 protein: CASSLSVGDDEQFF.

The rearrangement links TRBV6-5 to TRBJ2-6; TCRdb calls TRBD1, which cannot be checked without DNA. Germline lookup yields CDR1 MNHEY and CDR2 SVGAGI. The CDR3 totals 17 residues. CDR3 in amino acids: CASSQTGGYSGANVLTF.

The CDR3 is CASSLSSDRRVYGYTF. V is TRBV5-1 and J is TRBJ1-2; TCRdb's assignment of TRBD1 cannot be checked, as there is no DNA. Germline V CDR1 and CDR2: SGHRS, YFSETQ. The CDR3 sequence is 16 residues long.

The gene calls are TRBV5-1 and TRBJ2-1. The CDR3 totals 14 residues. The germline V gene encodes CDR1 SGHRS and CDR2 YFSETQ. The CDR3 spells CASSVVVRDNEQFF.

The CDR3 sequence: CASSPLAAGATGELFF. The chain recombines TRBV4-1 with TRBJ2-2; the D call of TRBD2 rests on TCRdb alone, since no DNA is present to check it. CDR1 and CDR2 from the germline V gene are MGHRA and YSYEKL. The CDR3 totals 16 residues.